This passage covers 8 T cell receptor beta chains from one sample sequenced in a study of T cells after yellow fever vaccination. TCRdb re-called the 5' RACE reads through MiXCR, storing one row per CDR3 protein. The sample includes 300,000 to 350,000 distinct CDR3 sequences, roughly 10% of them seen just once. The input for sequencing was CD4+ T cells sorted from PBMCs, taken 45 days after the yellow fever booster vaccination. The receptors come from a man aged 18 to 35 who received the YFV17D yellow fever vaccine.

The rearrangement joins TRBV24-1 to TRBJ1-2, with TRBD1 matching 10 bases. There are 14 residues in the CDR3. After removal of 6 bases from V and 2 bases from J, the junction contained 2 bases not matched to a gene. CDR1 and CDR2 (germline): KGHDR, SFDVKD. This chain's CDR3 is CATSPGQGNYGYTF. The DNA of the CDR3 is TGTGCCACCAGTCCGGGACAGGGGAACTATGGCTACACCTTC.

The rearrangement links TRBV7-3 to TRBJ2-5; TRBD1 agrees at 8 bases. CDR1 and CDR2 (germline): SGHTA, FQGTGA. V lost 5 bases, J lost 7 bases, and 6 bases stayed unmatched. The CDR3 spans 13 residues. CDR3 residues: CASSQQGDGTQYF. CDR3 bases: TGTGCCAGCAGCCAACAGGGGGACGGGACCCAGTACTTC.

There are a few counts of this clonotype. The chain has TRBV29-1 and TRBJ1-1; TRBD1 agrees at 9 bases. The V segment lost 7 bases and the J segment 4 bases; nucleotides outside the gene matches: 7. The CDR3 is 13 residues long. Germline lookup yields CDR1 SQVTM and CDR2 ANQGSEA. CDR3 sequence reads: CSGDRQGGTEAFF. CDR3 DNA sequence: TGCAGCGGCGATCGACAGGGGGGCACTGAAGCTTTCTTT.

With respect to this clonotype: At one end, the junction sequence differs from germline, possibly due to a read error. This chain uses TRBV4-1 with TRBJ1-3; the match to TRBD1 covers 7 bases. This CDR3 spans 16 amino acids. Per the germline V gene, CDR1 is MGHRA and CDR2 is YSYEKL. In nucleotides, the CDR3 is TGCGCCAGCAGCCAAGCACCTACAGGGGCTGATCTTAAGAGGATCTTT. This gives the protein CASSQAPTGADLKRIF.

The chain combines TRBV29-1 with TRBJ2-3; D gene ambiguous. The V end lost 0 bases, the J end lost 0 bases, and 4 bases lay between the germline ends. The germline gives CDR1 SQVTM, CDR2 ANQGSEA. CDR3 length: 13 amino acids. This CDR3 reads CSVEEGSTDTQYF. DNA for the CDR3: TGCAGCGTTGAAGAGGGCAGCACAGATACGCAGTATTTT.

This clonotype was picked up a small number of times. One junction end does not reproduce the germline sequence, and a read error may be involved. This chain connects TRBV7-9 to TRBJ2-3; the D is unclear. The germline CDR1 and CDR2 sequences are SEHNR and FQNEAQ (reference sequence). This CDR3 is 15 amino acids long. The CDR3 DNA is TGTGCCAGCAGCCTCGCCCCGTTATCCACAGATAGGCAGTATTTT. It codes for CASSLAPLSTDRQYF.

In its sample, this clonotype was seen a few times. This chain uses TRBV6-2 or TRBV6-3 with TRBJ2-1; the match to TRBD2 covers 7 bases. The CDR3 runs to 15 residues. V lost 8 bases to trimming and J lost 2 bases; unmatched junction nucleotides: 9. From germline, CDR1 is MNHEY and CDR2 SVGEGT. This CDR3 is CASRGVGGAYNEQFF. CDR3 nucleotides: TGTGCCAGCCGGGGGGTGGGGGGAGCCTACAATGAGCAGTTCTTC.

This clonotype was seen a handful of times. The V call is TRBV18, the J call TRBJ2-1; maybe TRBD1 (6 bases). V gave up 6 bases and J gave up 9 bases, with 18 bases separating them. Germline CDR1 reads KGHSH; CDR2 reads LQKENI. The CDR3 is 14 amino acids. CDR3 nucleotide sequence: TGTGCCAGCTCCCTTAACAGGGCTCAGGGTGAGCAGTTCTTC. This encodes CASSLNRAQGEQFF.